Listed here is a single T cell receptor beta chain. The rectum was sampled with one to two pinch biopsies at colonoscopy. This specimen belongs to a study of pediatric ulcerative colitis. Germline V gene data show CDR1 as SGHKS and CDR2 as YYEKEE (reference sequence). The CDR3 totals 15 residues. V dropped 4 bases and J dropped 3 bases, with 16 bases sitting between them. Produced via immunoSEQ multiplex PCR; TCRdb's table is partial and in-frame only. Of 15,000 to 20,000 clones in the sample, 80% were seen once. The V gene is TRBV5-5, the J gene TRBJ1-1, with D possibly being TRBD1 (6 bases). The receptor's source is a boy younger than 18 who was a control in a study of pediatric ulcerative colitis. The sequenced sample was gut tissue. The CDR3 loop is CASSTMGRGHTEAFF. The CDR3 nucleotides read TGTGCCAGCAGCACTATGGGCAGGGGCCACACTGAAGCTTTCTTT.